This T cell receptor (beta chain) came from a study of identical twins. Each CDR3 protein is one row after TCRdb ran MiXCR on the 5' RACE reads. The sample carries hundreds of thousands of distinct CDR3 sequences, around 20% recorded once. This clonotype appeared a few times. Its antigen is unknown. Whole-study findings and limits: Insertions ran lower in abundant cord blood beta clonotypes, though not in memory repertoires.

The CDR3 sequence is 13 residues long. CDR1 is DFQATT, CDR2 SNEGSKA, per germline (reference sequence). V was trimmed by 1 base and J by 9 bases, leaving 15 bases between them. This same sample was also taken into another study, of T cells expressing NK-cell markers.

This chain joins TRBV20-1 and TRBJ2-5, with TRBD2 as a possible D gene (7 bases). This sequence originates from a woman aged 18-29 years in good health. The sample taken for sequencing was PBMCs. CDR3 residues: CSARGRGLDSQYF. CDR3 bases: TGCAGTGCTAGAGGGCGGGGGCTGGACTCCCAGTACTTC.